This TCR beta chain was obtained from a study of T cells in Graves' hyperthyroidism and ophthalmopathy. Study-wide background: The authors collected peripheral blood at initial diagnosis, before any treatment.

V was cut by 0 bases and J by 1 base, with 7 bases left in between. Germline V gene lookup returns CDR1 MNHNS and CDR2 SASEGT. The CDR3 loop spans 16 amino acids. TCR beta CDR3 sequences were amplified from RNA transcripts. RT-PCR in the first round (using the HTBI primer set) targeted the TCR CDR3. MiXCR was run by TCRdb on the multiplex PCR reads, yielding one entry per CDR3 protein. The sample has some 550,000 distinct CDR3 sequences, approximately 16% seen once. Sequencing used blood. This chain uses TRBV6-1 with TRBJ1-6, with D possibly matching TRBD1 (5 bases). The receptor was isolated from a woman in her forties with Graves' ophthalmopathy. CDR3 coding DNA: TGTGCCAGCAGTGAAGCACGGGGGTCCTATAATTCACCCCTCCACTTT. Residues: CASSEARGSYNSPLHF.